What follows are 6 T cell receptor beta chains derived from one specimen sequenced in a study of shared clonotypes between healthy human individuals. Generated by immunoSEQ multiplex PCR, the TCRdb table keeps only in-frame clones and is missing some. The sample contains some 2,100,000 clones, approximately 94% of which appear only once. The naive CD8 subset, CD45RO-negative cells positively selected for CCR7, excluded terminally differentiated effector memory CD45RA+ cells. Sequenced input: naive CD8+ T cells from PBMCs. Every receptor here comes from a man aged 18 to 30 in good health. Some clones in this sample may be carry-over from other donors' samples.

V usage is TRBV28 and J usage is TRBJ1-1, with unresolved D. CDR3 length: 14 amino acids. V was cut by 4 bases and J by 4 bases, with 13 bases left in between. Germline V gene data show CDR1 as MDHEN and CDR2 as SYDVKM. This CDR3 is CASSSGVWGTEAFF. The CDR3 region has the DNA TGTGCCAGCAGTTCTGGGGTATGGGGCACTGAAGCTTTCTTT.

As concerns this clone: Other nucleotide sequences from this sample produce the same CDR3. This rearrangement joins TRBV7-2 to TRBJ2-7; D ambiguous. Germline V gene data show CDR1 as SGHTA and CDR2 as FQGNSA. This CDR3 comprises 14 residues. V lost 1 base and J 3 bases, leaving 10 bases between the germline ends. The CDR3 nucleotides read TGTGCCAGCAGCTTAGGAGGTCGGCTCTACGAGCAGTACTTC. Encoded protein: CASSLGGRLYEQYF.

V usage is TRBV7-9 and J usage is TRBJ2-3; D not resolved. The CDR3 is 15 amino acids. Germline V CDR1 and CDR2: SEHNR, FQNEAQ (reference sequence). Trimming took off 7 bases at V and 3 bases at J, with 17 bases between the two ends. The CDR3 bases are TGTGCCAGCATCCAAGGTGGTAGATTTACAGATACGCAGTATTTT. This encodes CASIQGGRFTDTQYF.

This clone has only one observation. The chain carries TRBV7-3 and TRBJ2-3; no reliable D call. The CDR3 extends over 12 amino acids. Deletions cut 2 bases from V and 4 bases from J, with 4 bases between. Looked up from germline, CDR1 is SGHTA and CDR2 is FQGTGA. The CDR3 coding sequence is TGTGCCAGCAGCTTACCATCAGATACGCAGTATTTT. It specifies CASSLPSDTQYF.

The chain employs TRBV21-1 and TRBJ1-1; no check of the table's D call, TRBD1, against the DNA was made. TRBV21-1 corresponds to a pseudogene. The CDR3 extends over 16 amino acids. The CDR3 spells CASSPPFRGRNTEAFF. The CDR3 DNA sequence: TGTGCCAGCAGCCCCCCTTTCAGGGGAAGGAACACTGAAGCTTTCTTT.

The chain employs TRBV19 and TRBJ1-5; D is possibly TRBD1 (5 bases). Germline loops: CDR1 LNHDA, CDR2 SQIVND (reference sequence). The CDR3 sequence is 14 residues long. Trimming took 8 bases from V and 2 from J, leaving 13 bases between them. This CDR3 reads CASQIETGNQPQHF. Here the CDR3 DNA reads TGTGCCAGTCAAATAGAGACAGGCAATCAGCCCCAGCATTTT.